These T cell receptor beta chains were read from a single sample in a study of vaccination effects on CD4 cells after COVID-19. Clones were sequenced by immunoSEQ multiplex PCR, and TCRdb holds only the in-frame ones, with some missing. The top ten hold about 12% of the sample, which has under 40,000 clones, 72% seen once. These receptors have no known antigen. Sequenced material: CD4+ T cells from PBMCs cultured with HCoV-229E spike peptides, taken after COVID-19 vaccination. These receptor sequences come from a human donor who received a COVID-19 vaccine. The CDR3 runs from the conserved cysteine through the conserved F or W. Fields, in order: V gene, CDR3 length, J gene, clone size, CDR3 protein. Size values are once, few and many counts, or a class for expanded clones, and some rows have none.

TRBV2,13,TRBJ2-5,NA,CASTGQGKETQYF
TRBV10-3,16,TRBJ2-4,NA,CAISEVPGGGGNIQYF
TRBV5-1,20,TRBJ2-6,few,CASSSPTSKQSTLGANVLTF
TRBV5-4,15,TRBJ1-1,NA,CASSLPTEMNTEAFF
TRBV5-5,15,TRBJ2-7,NA,CASSLARQGAYEQYF
TRBV7-9,15,TRBJ1-2,few,CASSLDEGADYGYTF
TRBV2,14,TRBJ2-7,NA,CASMQAGGAYEQYF
TRBV14,18,TRBJ1-6,NA,CASSLCSEVRSYNSPLHF
TRBV9,15,TRBJ1-2,NA,CASSRDGTGGTGYTF
TRBV5-6,14,TRBJ2-1,NA,CASSLEDYYNEQFF